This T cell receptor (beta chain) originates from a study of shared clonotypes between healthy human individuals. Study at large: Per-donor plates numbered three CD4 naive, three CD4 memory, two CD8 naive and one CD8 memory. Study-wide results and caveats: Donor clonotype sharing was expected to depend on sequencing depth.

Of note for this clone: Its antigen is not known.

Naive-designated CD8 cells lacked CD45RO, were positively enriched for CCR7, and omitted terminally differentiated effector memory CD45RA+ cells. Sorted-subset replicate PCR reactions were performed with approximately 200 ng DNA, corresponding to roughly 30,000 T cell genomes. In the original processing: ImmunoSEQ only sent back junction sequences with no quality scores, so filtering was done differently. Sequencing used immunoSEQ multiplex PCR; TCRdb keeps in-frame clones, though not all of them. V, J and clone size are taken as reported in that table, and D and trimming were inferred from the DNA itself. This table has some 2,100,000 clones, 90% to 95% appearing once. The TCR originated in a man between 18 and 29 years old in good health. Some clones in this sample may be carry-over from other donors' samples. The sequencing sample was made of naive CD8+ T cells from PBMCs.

The chain's CDR3 is CASSRTSGSYNEQFF. As DNA, the CDR3 is TGTGCCAGTAGTCGGACTAGCGGATCTTACAATGAGCAGTTCTTC. The chain links TRBV19 to TRBJ2-1; 10 bases are a match to TRBD2. The junction had 5 bases not matched to a gene; V was cut back by 5 bases and J by 4 bases. This CDR3 comprises 15 residues. From germline, CDR1 is LNHDA and CDR2 SQIVND (reference sequence).